This record covers a single T cell receptor (beta chain). The sample comes from a study of CD8 T cells in ankylosing spondylitis. A single record per CDR3 protein comes from TCRdb applying MiXCR to the 5' RACE reads. Of about 240,000 distinct CDR3 sequences listed, around 25% are singletons. This CDR3 comprises 12 residues. The germline V gene has CDR1 LNHNV and CDR2 YYDKDF (reference sequence). V dropped 5 bases and J dropped 10; count of bases not matched to a gene: 5. The chain has TRBV15 and TRBJ2-3; 8 nucleotides match TRBD1. The sequence came from a male donor with ankylosing spondylitis or in good health (not recorded which). Sequenced material: blood, either unsorted or a sorted T cell fraction (not recorded which). As DNA, the CDR3 is TGTGCCACCAGCGGGGACAGGTTCGCGCAGTATTTT. It codes for CATSGDRFAQYF.